Detailed here is one T cell receptor (beta chain). These data come from a study of blood T cell repertoires in COVID-19. In the study overall: COVID-19 samples, acute and convalescent, were from the United States, Italy and Spain. Sample material is recorded as cDNA or gDNA derived from T cells, B-cell-depleted T cells, or PBMCs.

J lost 3 bases, V lost 0 bases, and 10 bases had no gene match. This CDR3 is built from 20 residues. The V gene's germline CDR1 is ENHRY and CDR2 SYGVKD. In the authors' workflow: The authors estimated nucleated cell counts from reference gene primer amplification. TCRdb keeps only in-frame clones here, not all; method: immunoSEQ multiplex PCR. That table supplies the V and J calls and clone size; D and trimming were determined from the DNA. The table shows 120,000 to 150,000 clones, with approximately 88% occurring only once. The V call is TRBV10-3, the J call TRBJ2-1; 14 bases are shared with TRBD2. The source of this sequence is a human donor in a cohort sampled during active COVID-19. The sequencing sample was made of peripheral blood. The CDR3 region is CAISESRETSGGALYNEQFF. The CDR3 region has the DNA TGTGCCATCAGTGAGTCGAGGGAGACTAGCGGGGGGGCCCTCTACAATGAGCAGTTCTTC.